A single sample gave rise to the 16 T cell receptor beta chains below, sequenced in a study of T cell changes during pregnancy in multiple sclerosis. The protocol was immunoSEQ multiplex PCR, while the TCRdb copy is restricted to in-frame clones and leaves out a portion. The sample lists about 53,000 clones; around 90% were seen once. This material consisted of CD4+ T cells from peripheral blood mononuclear cells, taken in the third trimester of pregnancy. These receptors came from a female donor with multiple sclerosis, enrolled in a pregnancy study.

The chain uses TRBV2 and TRBJ1-1, with D perhaps TRBD1 (6 bases). Germline V gene data show CDR1 as SNHLY and CDR2 as FYNNEI. The CDR3 sequence is 15 residues long. Deletions cut 8 bases from V and 4 bases from J, with 20 bases between. Here the CDR3 reads CASGGAGASRTEAFF. The CDR3 DNA reads as TGTGCCAGCGGGGGGGCAGGGGCCTCCCGCACTGAAGCTTTCTTT.

The chain carries TRBV4-1 and TRBJ1-2; D gene uncertain. V was trimmed by 0 bases and J by 8 bases, leaving 19 bases between them. In germline, CDR1 is MGHRA, CDR2 YSYEKL. CDR3 size: 16 residues. The CDR3 DNA sequence: TGCGCCAGCAGCCAAGACTCGCTCATGGGAGGGTCCGGCTACACCTTC. Protein sequence: CASSQDSLMGGSGYTF.

The chain uses TRBV5-5 and TRBJ1-2, with 8 bases that match TRBD1. The V gene end was trimmed by 4 bases and the J gene end by 5 bases; junction bases not matched to a gene: 7. This CDR3 region has 14 residues. Per germline, CDR1 SGHKS and CDR2 YYEKEE (reference sequence). CDR3 DNA: TGTGCCAGCAGCCCCCCGGGGGACAGGTATGGCTACACCTTC. Its protein is CASSPPGDRYGYTF.

V usage is TRBV5-1 and J usage is TRBJ2-5; tentatively, D is TRBD2 (5 bases). This CDR3 has 15 amino acids. Germline lookup yields CDR1 SGHRS and CDR2 YFSETQ. V lost 4 bases to trimming and J lost 5 bases, with 18 bases between them. The CDR3 nucleotides are TGCGCCAGCAGCCCTACCATCGGGTGGAGGGAGACCCAGTACTTC. Amino acid sequence: CASSPTIGWRETQYF.

This clone has only one observation. This rearrangement joins TRBV9 to TRBJ2-2, with TRBD2 matching 7 bases. From germline, CDR1 is SGDLS and CDR2 YYNGEE. The V and J ends lost 2 bases and 0 bases, in that order; junction bases with no gene match: 4. This CDR3 has 16 residues. CDR3 residues: CASSVLAAANTGELFF. CDR3 coding DNA: TGTGCCAGCAGCGTTCTAGCGGCCGCGAACACCGGGGAGCTGTTTTTT.

In this sample, this clone turned up once. The chain couples TRBV5-4 to TRBJ2-3; 11 bases are a match to TRBD1. The V and J ends lost 4 bases and 3 bases, in that order; junction bases with no gene match: 4. Germline-derived CDR1 and CDR2 are SGHNT and YYREEE (reference sequence). CDR3 size: 15 residues. Here the CDR3 DNA reads TGTGCCAGCAGCGGGACAGGGGGGAGGACAGATACGCAGTATTTT. The encoded protein is CASSGTGGRTDTQYF.

The gene calls are TRBV7-9 and TRBJ2-1; D not certain. CDR3 size: 15 residues. V lost 5 bases and J lost 9, with 20 bases in between. Germline V gene sequence: CDR1 SEHNR, CDR2 FQNEAQ (reference sequence). The CDR3 bases are TGTGCCAGCAGCCCACTGGGTGAACGAGGAGCTGAGCAGTTCTTC. Protein sequence: CASSPLGERGAEQFF.

V gene TRBV6-5 combines with J gene TRBJ2-1; the D gene is possibly TRBD2 (5 bases). The length of the CDR3 is 12 residues. CDR1 and CDR2 from the germline V gene are MNHEY and SVGAGI. The V end lost 6 bases, the J end lost 9 bases, and 12 bases lay between the germline ends. The chain's CDR3 is CASSPFGGEQFF. CDR3 nucleotides: TGTGCCAGCAGCCCCTTTGGAGGTGAGCAGTTCTTC.

This chain links TRBV7-9 with TRBJ2-7; 13 bases line up with TRBD2. CDR1 and CDR2 (germline): SEHNR, FQNEAQ (reference sequence). V was pared by 1 base and J by 8 bases, with 8 bases of the junction left unmatched. The CDR3 totals 16 residues. The CDR3 is CASSLGTSGGLGKQYF. CDR3 DNA sequence: TGTGCCAGCAGCTTAGGGACTAGCGGGGGCCTCGGTAAGCAGTACTTC.

This chain's CDR3 is CASSFGIAGGETQYF. The CDR3 DNA sequence: TGTGCCAGCAGCTTTGGGATAGCGGGGGGAGAGACCCAGTACTTC. This chain connects TRBV11-2 to TRBJ2-5; 10 nucleotides line up with TRBD2. The CDR3 loop spans 15 amino acids. From germline, CDR1 is SGHAT and CDR2 FQNNGV. The V and J ends lost 3 bases and 4 bases, in that order; junction bases with no gene match: 5.

V gene TRBV6-5 combines with J gene TRBJ2-3; 12 bases align to TRBD2. Germline CDR1 is MNHEY and CDR2 is SVGAGI. The trim removed 4 bases at V and 5 bases at J, leaving 7 bases unmatched. The CDR3 spans 16 residues. CDR3 in amino acids: CASSFYLAGGGDTQYF. Written as DNA, the CDR3 is TGTGCCAGCAGTTTTTATCTAGCGGGGGGGGGAGATACGCAGTATTTT.

This clone was observed a single time. The V gene is TRBV2, the J gene TRBJ2-3; maybe TRBD1 (6 bases). This CDR3 region has 14 residues. CDR1 SNHLY and CDR2 FYNNEI come from the germline V gene. V lost 6 bases and J 0 bases, leaving 10 bases between the germline ends. CDR3 bases: TGTGCCAGCAGGAATCAGGGGAGCACAGATACGCAGTATTTT. It is translated as CASRNQGSTDTQYF.

CDR3 residues: CASSIGQRQQETQYF. The CDR3 DNA reads TGTGCCAGTAGTATAGGGCAGCGACAGCAAGAGACCCAGTACTTC. The chain joins TRBV19 to TRBJ2-5; D perhaps matches TRBD1 (5 bases). This CDR3 is 15 amino acids long. Trimming pared 1 base from V and 2 bases from J, leaving 11 bases between. Germline assignment: CDR1 LNHDA and CDR2 SQIVND (reference sequence).

The chain uses TRBV6-4 and TRBJ2-3, with TRBD1 matching 10 bases. The germline CDR1 and CDR2 sequences are MRHNA and SNTAGT. The J segment lost 2 bases and the V segment lost 3 bases, leaving 2 bases of the junction unmatched. The length of the CDR3 is 15 residues. In nucleotides, the CDR3 is TGTGCCAGCAGTGATGGGACAGGGGCCACAGATACGCAGTATTTT. Protein product: CASSDGTGATDTQYF.

The rearrangement joins TRBV15 to TRBJ2-7; 12 nucleotides align to TRBD1. After removal of 4 bases from V and 5 bases from J, the junction contained 12 bases not matched to a gene. The CDR3 extends over 17 amino acids. Germline V gene sequence: CDR1 LNHNV, CDR2 YYDKDF (reference sequence). Here the CDR3 DNA reads TGTGCCACCAGCACCAAATTTCCCGGGACAGGGGGCGACGAGCAGTACTTC. This sequence encodes CATSTKFPGTGGDEQYF.

The V gene is TRBV7-9, the J gene TRBJ2-5; 7 bases align to TRBD1. The germline V gene encodes CDR1 SEHNR and CDR2 FQNEAQ (reference sequence). The trim removed 5 bases at V and 1 base at J, leaving 4 bases unmatched. This CDR3 has 14 amino acids. The CDR3 sequence: CASSPGTVQETQYF. CDR3 nucleotide sequence: TGTGCCAGCAGCCCGGGGACAGTCCAAGAGACCCAGTACTTC.